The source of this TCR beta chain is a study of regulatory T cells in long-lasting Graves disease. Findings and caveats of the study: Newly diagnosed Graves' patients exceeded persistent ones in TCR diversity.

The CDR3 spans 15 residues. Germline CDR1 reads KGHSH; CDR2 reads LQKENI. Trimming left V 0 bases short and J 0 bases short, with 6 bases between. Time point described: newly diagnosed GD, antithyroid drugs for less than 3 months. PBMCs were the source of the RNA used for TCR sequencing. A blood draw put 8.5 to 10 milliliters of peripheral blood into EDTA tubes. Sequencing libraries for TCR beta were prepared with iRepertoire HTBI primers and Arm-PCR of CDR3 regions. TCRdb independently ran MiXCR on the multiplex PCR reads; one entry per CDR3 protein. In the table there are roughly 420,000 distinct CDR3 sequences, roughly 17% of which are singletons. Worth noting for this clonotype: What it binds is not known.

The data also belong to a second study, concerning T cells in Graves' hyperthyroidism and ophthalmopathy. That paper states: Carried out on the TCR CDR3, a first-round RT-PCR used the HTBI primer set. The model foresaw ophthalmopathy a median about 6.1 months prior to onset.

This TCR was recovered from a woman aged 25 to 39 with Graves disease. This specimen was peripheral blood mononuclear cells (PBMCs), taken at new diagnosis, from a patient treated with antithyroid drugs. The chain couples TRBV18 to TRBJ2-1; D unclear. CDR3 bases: TGTGCCAGCTCACCACCCACCGGCTCCTACAATGAGCAGTTCTTC. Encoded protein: CASSPPTGSYNEQFF.